This TCR beta chain was profiled in a study of blood T cell repertoires in COVID-19. Per the authors' pipeline: For nucleated cells, counts were estimated from reference gene primer amplification. Generated by immunoSEQ multiplex PCR, the TCRdb table keeps only in-frame clones and is missing some. The V and J calls and clone size are taken from that table; D and trimming were inferred from the DNA. Here the sample spans about 160,000 clones, more than 65% being singletons. CDR1 and CDR2 (germline): GTSNPN, SVGIG (reference sequence). The CDR3 is made up of 15 amino acids. Between the trimmed V and J ends, which lost 3 bases and 6 bases, there was a span of 21 bases.

Source material: peripheral blood. This sequence originates from a woman in her sixties with COVID-19, enrolled during active disease. The V gene is TRBV30, the J gene TRBJ2-7; maybe TRBD2 (6 bases). As DNA, the CDR3 is TGTGCCTGGAGCTCGGTCAGGGTAGCGGCGGTCGAGCAGTACTTC. It specifies CAWSSVRVAAVEQYF. Supplemented by reference TRBV30 and TRBJ2-7, the full variable domain reads SQTIHQWPATLVQPVGSPLSLECTVEGTSNPNLYWYRQAAGRGLQLLFYSVGIGQISSEVPQNLSASRPQDRQFILSSKKLLLSDSGFYLCAWSSVRVAAVEQYFGPGTRLTVT.